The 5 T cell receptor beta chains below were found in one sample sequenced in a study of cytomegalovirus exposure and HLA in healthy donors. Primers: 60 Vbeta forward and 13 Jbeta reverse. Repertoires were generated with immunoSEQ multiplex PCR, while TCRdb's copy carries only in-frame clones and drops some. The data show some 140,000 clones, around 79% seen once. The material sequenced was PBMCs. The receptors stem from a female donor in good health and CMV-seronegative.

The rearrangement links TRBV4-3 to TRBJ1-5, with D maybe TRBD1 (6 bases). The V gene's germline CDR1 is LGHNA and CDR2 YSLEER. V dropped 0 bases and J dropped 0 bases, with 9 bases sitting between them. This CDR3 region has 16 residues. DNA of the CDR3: TGCGCCAGCAGCCAAGAGAGGACAGATAGCAATCAGCCCCAGCATTTT. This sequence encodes CASSQERTDSNQPQHF.

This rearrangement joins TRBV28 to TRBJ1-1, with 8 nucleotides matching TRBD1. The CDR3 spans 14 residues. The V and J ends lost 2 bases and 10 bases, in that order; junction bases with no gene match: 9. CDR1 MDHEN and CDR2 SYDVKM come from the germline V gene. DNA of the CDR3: TGTGCCAGCAGTTTAGGACAGGGATTACTCCGAGCTTTCTTT. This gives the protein CASSLGQGLLRAFF.

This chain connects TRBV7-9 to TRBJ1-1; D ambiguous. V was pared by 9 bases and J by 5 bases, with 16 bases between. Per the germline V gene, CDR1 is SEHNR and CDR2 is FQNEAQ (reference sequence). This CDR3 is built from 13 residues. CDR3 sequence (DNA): TGTGCCAGTAGGGTGGACTCGATGACTGAAGCTTTCTTT. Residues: CASRVDSMTEAFF.

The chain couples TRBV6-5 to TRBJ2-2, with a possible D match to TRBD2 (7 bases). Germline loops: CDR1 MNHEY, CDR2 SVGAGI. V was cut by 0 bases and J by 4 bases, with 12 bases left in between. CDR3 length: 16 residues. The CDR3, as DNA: TGTGCCAGCAGTTACTCGACGGGGGGCAGCACCGGGGAGCTGTTTTTT. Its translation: CASSYSTGGSTGELFF.

The CDR3 loop is CASSFTSPLPQFF. The DNA of the CDR3 is TGTGCCAGCAGTTTCACTAGCCCTCTGCCCCAGTTCTTC. The chain employs TRBV27 and TRBJ2-1, with a possible D match to TRBD2 (6 bases). The CDR3 has 13 amino acids. The V gene lost 3 bases and the J gene lost 13 bases, with 16 bases spanning the gap. Germline assignment: CDR1 MNHEY and CDR2 SMNVEV (reference sequence).